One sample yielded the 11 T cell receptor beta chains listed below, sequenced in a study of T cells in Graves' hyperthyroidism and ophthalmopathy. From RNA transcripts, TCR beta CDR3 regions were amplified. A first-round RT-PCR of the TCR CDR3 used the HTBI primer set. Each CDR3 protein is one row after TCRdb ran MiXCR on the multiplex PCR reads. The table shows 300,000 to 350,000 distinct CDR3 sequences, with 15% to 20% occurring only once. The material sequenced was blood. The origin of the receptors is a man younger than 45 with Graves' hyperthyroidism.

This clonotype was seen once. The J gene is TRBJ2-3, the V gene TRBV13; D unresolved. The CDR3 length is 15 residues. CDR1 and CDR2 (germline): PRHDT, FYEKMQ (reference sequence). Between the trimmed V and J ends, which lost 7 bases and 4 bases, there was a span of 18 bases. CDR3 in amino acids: CASIQSGLAADTQYF. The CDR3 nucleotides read TGTGCCAGCATCCAATCTGGCCTCGCAGCAGATACGCAGTATTTT.

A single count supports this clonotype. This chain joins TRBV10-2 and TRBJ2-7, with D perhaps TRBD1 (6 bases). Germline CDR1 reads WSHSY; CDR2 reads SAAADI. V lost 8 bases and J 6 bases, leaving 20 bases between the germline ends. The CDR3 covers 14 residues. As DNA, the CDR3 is TGCGCCAGCTCCACCCAGGGGAATTCGGGCGAGCAGTACTTC. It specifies CASSTQGNSGEQYF.

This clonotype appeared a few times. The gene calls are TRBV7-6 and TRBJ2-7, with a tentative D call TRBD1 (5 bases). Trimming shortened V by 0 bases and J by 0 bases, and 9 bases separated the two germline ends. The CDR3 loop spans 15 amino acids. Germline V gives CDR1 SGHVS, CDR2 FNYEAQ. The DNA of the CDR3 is TGTGCCAGCAGCTTAGCCGACAGTCTCTCCTACGAGCAGTACTTC. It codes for CASSLADSLSYEQYF.

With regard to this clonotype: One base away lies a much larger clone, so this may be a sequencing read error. This CDR3 is CAGSYAGSPREQYF. The CDR3 nucleotides read TGTGCCGGCAGCTACGCGGGGTCCCCTCGAGAGCAGTACTTC. V and J are TRBV13 and TRBJ2-7; tentatively, D is TRBD2 (6 bases). CDR1 is PRHDT, CDR2 FYEKMQ, per germline (reference sequence). CDR3 length: 14 residues. The full variable domain, in which reference TRBV13 and TRBJ2-7 provide the parts outside the CDR3, is AAGVIQSPRHLIKEKRETATLKCYPIPRHDTVYWYQQGPGQDPQFLISFYEKMQSDKGSIPDRFSAQQFSDYHSELNMSSLELGDSALYFCAGSYAGSPREQYFGPGTRLTVT.

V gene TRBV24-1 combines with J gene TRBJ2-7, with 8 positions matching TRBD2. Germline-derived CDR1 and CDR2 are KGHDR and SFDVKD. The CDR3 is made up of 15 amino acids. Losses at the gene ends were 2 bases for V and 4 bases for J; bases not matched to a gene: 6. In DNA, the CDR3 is TGTGCCACCAGTGATTCAGCGGGAGCCGGATACGAGCAGTACTTC. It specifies CATSDSAGAGYEQYF.

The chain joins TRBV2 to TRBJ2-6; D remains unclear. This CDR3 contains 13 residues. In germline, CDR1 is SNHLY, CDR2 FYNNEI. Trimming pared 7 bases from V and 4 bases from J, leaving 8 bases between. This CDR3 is CASNIEGANVLTF. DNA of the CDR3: TGTGCCAGCAACATCGAAGGGGCCAACGTCCTGACTTTC.

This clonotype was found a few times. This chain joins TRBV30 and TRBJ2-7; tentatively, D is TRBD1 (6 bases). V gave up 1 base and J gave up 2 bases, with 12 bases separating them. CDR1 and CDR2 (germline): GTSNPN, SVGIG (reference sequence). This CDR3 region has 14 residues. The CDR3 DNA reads TGTGCCTGGAGTGAACAGGGCAGGACCTACGAGCAGTACTTC. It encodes CAWSEQGRTYEQYF.

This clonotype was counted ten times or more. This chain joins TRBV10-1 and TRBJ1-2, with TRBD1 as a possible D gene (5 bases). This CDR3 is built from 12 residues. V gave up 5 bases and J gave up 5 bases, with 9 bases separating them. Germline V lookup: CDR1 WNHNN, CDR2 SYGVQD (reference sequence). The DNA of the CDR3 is TGCGCCAGCAGTAATCCAGGGTATGGCTACACCTTC. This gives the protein CASSNPGYGYTF.

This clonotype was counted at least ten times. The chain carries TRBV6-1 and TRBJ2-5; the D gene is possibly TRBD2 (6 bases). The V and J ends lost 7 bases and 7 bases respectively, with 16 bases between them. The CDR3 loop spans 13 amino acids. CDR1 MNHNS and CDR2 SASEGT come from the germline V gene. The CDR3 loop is CASTPTSYGTQYF. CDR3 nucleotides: TGTGCCAGCACCCCGACTAGTTATGGGACCCAGTACTTC.

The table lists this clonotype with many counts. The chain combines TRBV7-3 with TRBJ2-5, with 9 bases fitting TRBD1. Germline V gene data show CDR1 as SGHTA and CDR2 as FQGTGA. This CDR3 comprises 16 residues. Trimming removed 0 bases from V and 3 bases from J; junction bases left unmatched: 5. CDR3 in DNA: TGTGCCAGCAGCTTAACTTCAGACAGGGGGAAAGAGACCCAGTACTTC. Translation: CASSLTSDRGKETQYF.

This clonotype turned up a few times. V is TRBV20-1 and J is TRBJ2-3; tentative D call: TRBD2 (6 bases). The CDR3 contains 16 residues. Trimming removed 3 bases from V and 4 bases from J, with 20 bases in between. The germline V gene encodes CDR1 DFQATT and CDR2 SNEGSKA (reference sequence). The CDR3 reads CSASGGYYGGSDTQYF. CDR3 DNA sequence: TGCAGTGCTAGTGGGGGGTATTACGGAGGGTCAGATACGCAGTATTTT.